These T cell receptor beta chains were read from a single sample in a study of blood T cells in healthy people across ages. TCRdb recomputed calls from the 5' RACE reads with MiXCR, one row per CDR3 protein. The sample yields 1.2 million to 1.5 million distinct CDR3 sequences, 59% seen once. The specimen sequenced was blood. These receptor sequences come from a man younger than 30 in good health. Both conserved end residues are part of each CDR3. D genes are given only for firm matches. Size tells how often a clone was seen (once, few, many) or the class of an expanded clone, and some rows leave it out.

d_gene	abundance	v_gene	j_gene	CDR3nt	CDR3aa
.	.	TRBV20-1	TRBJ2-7	TGCAGTGTCACGGGGGAATCGTTCGAGCAGTACTTC	CSVTGESFEQYF
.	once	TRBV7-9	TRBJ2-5	TGTGCCAGCAGCTTAGTAGCATCCCAAGAGACCCAGTACTTC	CASSLVASQETQYF
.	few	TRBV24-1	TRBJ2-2	TGTGCCACCAGTGATCACTCGACAGGTGATCACACCGGGGAGCTGTTTTTT	CATSDHSTGDHTGELFF
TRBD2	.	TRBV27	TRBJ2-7	TGTGCCAGCAGTACCGGGACTAGCCCCTACTACGAGCAGTACTTC	CASSTGTSPYYEQYF
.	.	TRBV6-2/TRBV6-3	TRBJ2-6	TGTGCCAGTCTAACAAACCAGGGAACTGGGGCCAACGTCCTGACTTTC	CASLTNQGTGANVLTF
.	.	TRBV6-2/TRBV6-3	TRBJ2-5	TGTGCCAGCAGTTACTACCGAGAGACCCAGTACTTC	CASSYYRETQYF
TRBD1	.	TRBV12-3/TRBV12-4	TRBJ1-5	TGTGCCAGCGGGTCGGCACAGGGGTTTCAGCCCCAGCATTTT	CASGSAQGFQPQHF
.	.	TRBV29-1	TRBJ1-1	TGCAGCGTTGGTTTCAAAACGGGAACGGGGACTGAAGCTTTCTTT	CSVGFKTGTGTEAFF
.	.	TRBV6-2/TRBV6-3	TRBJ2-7	TGTGCCAGCAGTTGGATCGGGGGTATCCACGAGCAGTACTTC	CASSWIGGIHEQYF
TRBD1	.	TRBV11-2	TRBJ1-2	TGTGCCAGCAGCTTAGATCGGAAGGACAGGGGAAATGGCTACACCTTC	CASSLDRKDRGNGYTF
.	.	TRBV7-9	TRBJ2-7	TGTGCCAGCAGCGGAACAGGGAACAACGAGCAGTACTTC	CASSGTGNNEQYF
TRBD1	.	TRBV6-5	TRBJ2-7	TGTGCCAGCAGTTTAGCCGGGACAGGGGACGAGCAGTACTTC	CASSLAGTGDEQYF
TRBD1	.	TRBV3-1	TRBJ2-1	TGTGCCAGCAGTTGGACAGGGAGAGAGTACAATGAGCAGTTCTTC	CASSWTGREYNEQFF
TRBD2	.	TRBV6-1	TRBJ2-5	TGTGCCAGCAGCCAGCGGGGGTTTTTGGAGACCCAGTACTTC	CASSQRGFLETQYF
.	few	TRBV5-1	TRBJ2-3	TGCGCCAGCAGCTTCGGTAGGCTCGAGGGAGATACGCAGTATTTT	CASSFGRLEGDTQYF
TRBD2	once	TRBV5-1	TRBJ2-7	TGCGCCAGCAGCTTGACCCCCGGGACTAGCGGGATCTACGAGCAGTACTTC	CASSLTPGTSGIYEQYF
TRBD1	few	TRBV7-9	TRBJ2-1	TGTGCCAGCAGGACAGGAACTTCAAAAGGGGGCGCATACAATGAGCAGTTCTTC	CASRTGTSKGGAYNEQFF
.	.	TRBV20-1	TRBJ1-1	TGCAGTGCTATCACCCATGGGTTATCGACAATCGAAGCTTTCTTT	CSAITHGLSTIEAFF
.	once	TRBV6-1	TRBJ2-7	TGTGCCAGCAGTGAAGTTGGCTACCGCCCCTCCTACGAGCAGTACTTC	CASSEVGYRPSYEQYF
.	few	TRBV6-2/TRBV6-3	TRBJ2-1	TGTGCCAGCAGTTACAGGGACTCCCTCTGGGATGAGCAGTTCTTC	CASSYRDSLWDEQFF
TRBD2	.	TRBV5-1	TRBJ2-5	TGCGCCAGCAGCTTAGGACTAGCCACGTGGGAGACCCAGTACTTC	CASSLGLATWETQYF
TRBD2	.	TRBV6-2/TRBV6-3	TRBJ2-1	TGTGCCTCGCAGATAGCGGGGGGGCCTTACAATGAGCAGTTCTTC	CASQIAGGPYNEQFF
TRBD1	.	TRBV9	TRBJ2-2	TGTGCCAGCAGCTCGGGACAGGGTATTCTGGACACCGGGGAGCTGTTTTTT	CASSSGQGILDTGELFF
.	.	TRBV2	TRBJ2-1	TGTGCCAGCAGGGGAGGGACAGAGTCCTACAATGAGCAGTTCTTC	CASRGGTESYNEQFF
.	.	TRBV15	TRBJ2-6	TGTGCCACCAGCAGCCCATTCAGATACACCGGGGATACCAGCTCTGGGGCCAACGTCCTGACTTTC	CATSSPFRYTGDTSSGANVLTF
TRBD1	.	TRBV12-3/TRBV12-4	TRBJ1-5	TGTGCCAGCAGTGGACAGGACTATCAGCCCCAGCATTTT	CASSGQDYQPQHF
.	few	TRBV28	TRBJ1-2	TGTGCCAGCAGTTCATATCAGGGGTATGGCTACACCTTC	CASSSYQGYGYTF
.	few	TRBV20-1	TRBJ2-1	TGCAGTGCCCGGGGTGGTTCCAATGAGCAGTTCTTC	CSARGGSNEQFF